Shown below are 18 T cell receptor beta chains from a single sample sequenced in a study of T cell responses to AZD1222 COVID-19 vaccine. The table came from immunoSEQ multiplex PCR; TCRdb's copy has only in-frame clones and leaves some out. The sample comprises more than 150,000 clones, around 89% of which are singletons, and 6.1% rests with the top ten. Material: peripheral blood, obtained on day 0 of AZD1222 vaccination. The receptors derive from an adult in good health.

The chain uses TRBV18 and TRBJ1-4, with TRBD1 matching 9 bases. V lost 0 bases, J lost 8 bases, and 4 bases stayed unmatched. In germline, CDR1 is KGHSH, CDR2 LQKENI. This CDR3 region has 15 residues. CDR3 protein: CASSPPGQGREKLFF. The CDR3 bases are TGTGCCAGCTCACCACCGGGACAGGGACGGGAAAAACTGTTTTTT. The full variable domain, rest sourced from reference TRBV18 and TRBJ1-4, is NAGVMQNPRHLVRRRGQEARLRCSPMKGHSHVYWYRQLPEEGLKFMVYLQKENIIDESGMPKERFSAEFPKEGPSILRIQQVVRGDSAAYFCASSPPGQGREKLFFGSGTQLSVL.

The gene calls are TRBV29-1 and TRBJ2-2, with D uncertain. Trimming shortened V by 7 bases and J by 6 bases, and 12 bases separated the two germline ends. CDR3 length: 12 amino acids. The V gene's germline CDR1 is SQVTM and CDR2 ANQGSEA. DNA of the CDR3: TGCAGCGCCCTAGTTAATTCCGGGGAGCTGTTTTTT. As protein: CSALVNSGELFF.

The rearrangement links TRBV11-2 to TRBJ1-2, with D tentatively TRBD1 (6 bases). V lost 3 bases and J lost 3, with 8 bases in between. The germline CDR1 and CDR2 sequences are SGHAT and FQNNGV. CDR3 length: 13 residues. The DNA for the CDR3 is TGTGCCAGCAGCTTGGACAGAGACTATGGCTACACCTTC. Translated, it gives CASSLDRDYGYTF. Full variable domain (rest looked up from reference TRBV11-2 and TRBJ1-2): EAGVAQSPRYKIIEKRQSVAFWCNPISGHATLYWYQQILGQGPKLLIQFQNNGVVDDSQLPKDRFSAERLKGVDSTLKIQPAKLEDSAVYLCASSLDRDYGYTFGSGTRLTVV.

CDR3 protein: CATSRESGPYGYTF. CDR3 sequence (DNA): TGTGCCACCAGCAGGGAGAGCGGGCCCTATGGCTACACCTTC. The V gene is TRBV15, the J gene TRBJ1-2; D unclear. The CDR3 contains 14 residues. Germline CDR1 LNHNV, CDR2 YYDKDF (reference sequence). The germline V and J ends were trimmed by 3 bases and 4 bases, with 12 bases remaining between them. Full variable domain (rest looked up from reference TRBV15 and TRBJ1-2): DAMVIQNPRYQVTQFGKPVTLSCSQTLNHNVMYWYQQKSSQAPKLLFHYYDKDFNNEADTPDNFQSRRPNTSFCFLDIRSPGLGDTAMYLCATSRESGPYGYTFGSGTRLTVV.

The genes are TRBV5-6 and TRBJ1-1, with D possibly matching TRBD1 (5 bases). The V gene's germline CDR1 is SGHDT and CDR2 YYEEEE. V was cut by 4 bases and J by 0 bases, with 13 bases left in between. The CDR3 has 15 residues. The CDR3 DNA is TGTGCCAGCAGCCCGCGGAAGACAGTGAACACTGAAGCTTTCTTT. Its translation is CASSPRKTVNTEAFF.

The chain is built from TRBV24-1 and TRBJ2-1; D is uncertain. Looked up from germline, CDR1 is KGHDR and CDR2 is SFDVKD. This CDR3 comprises 12 residues. V lost 4 bases, J lost 2 bases, and 2 bases lay in between. CDR3 sequence: CATSDPYNEQFF. The CDR3 DNA follows: TGTGCCACCAGTGACCCCTACAATGAGCAGTTCTTC.

The chain couples TRBV6-5 to TRBJ1-1, with D unresolved. The CDR3 has 16 amino acids. The V gene's germline CDR1 is MNHEY and CDR2 SVGAGI. V was trimmed by 0 bases and J by 2 bases, leaving 13 bases between them. CDR3 sequence: CASSYSYEWRNTEAFF. CDR3 coding DNA: TGTGCCAGCAGTTACTCGTACGAATGGAGAAACACTGAAGCTTTCTTT.

The rearrangement links TRBV7-9 to TRBJ1-2; D perhaps matches TRBD1 (5 bases). Trimming shortened V by 5 bases and J by 4 bases, and 17 bases separated the two germline ends. Germline V gene sequence: CDR1 SEHNR, CDR2 FQNEAQ (reference sequence). The CDR3 covers 15 residues. CDR3 protein: CASSASGTNVYGYTF. CDR3 DNA: TGTGCCAGCAGCGCCTCCGGGACCAACGTCTATGGCTACACCTTC. The full variable domain, rest sourced from reference TRBV7-9 and TRBJ1-2, is DTGVSQNPRHKITKRGQNVTFRCDPISEHNRLYWYRQTLGQGPEFLTYFQNEAQLEKSRLLSDRFSAERPKGSFSTLEIQRTEQGDSAMYLCASSASGTNVYGYTFGSGTRLTVV.

The V gene is TRBV10-3, the J gene TRBJ2-3; 7 bases are shared with TRBD2. The J segment lost 3 bases and the V segment lost 3 bases, leaving 9 bases of the junction unmatched. This CDR3 has 16 amino acids. The V gene's germline CDR1 is ENHRY and CDR2 SYGVKD. The chain's CDR3 is CAISDAGGRRTDTQYF. Written as DNA, the CDR3 is TGTGCCATCAGTGATGCCGGCGGGAGACGGACAGATACGCAGTATTTT.

The CDR3 coding sequence is TGTGCCAGCAGCGTAGGATCGGCGGGAAGATACAATGAGCAGTTCTTC. Protein product: CASSVGSAGRYNEQFF. The rearrangement uses TRBV9 and TRBJ2-1, with D maybe TRBD2 (6 bases). Germline lookup yields CDR1 SGDLS and CDR2 YYNGEE. This CDR3 region has 16 residues. V lost 0 bases and J lost 4, with 14 bases in between.

This chain uses TRBV6-5 with TRBJ2-7; 8 nucleotides align to TRBD1. The CDR3 has 13 residues. V gave up 6 bases and J gave up 2 bases; unmatched junction bases: 3. CDR1 and CDR2 from the germline V gene are MNHEY and SVGAGI. CDR3 in amino acids: CASRWTGTYEQYF. The CDR3 DNA is TGTGCCAGCAGGTGGACAGGGACCTACGAGCAGTACTTC.

This clone was counted a few times. V usage is TRBV7-9 and J usage is TRBJ2-7; 7 nucleotides match TRBD2. This CDR3 spans 14 amino acids. Per the germline V gene, CDR1 is SEHNR and CDR2 is FQNEAQ (reference sequence). Trimming removed 1 base from V and 2 bases from J; junction bases left unmatched: 2. DNA for the CDR3: TGTGCCAGCAGCTTAGGACTAGCCGCCTACGAGCAGTACTTC. Its protein is CASSLGLAAYEQYF.

The chain combines TRBV15 with TRBJ1-4; 9 bases agree with TRBD1. V gave up 5 bases and J gave up 8 bases; unmatched junction bases: 9. The CDR3 is made up of 15 amino acids. The germline CDR1 and CDR2 sequences are LNHNV and YYDKDF (reference sequence). This CDR3 is CATSRDRAEGEKLFF. The CDR3 bases are TGTGCCACCAGCCGGGACAGGGCGGAGGGGGAAAAACTGTTTTTT.

This chain joins TRBV5-6 and TRBJ1-1; perhaps TRBD1 as D (5 bases). The CDR3 has 14 residues. V shed 5 bases and J shed 1 base, with 12 bases lying between them. Germline CDR1 reads SGHDT; CDR2 reads YYEEEE. The CDR3 bases are TGTGCCAGCAGTCACCGGGGGACGAACACTGAAGCTTTCTTT. Its protein is CASSHRGTNTEAFF.

The chain joins TRBV9 to TRBJ2-5; TRBD2 matches at 12 bases. The CDR3 consists of 15 residues. Germline V gene lookup returns CDR1 SGDLS and CDR2 YYNGEE. V lost 4 bases, J lost 5 bases, and 6 bases stayed unmatched. The CDR3 coding sequence is TGTGCCAGCAGCCTCCGGACTAGCGGGACGGAGACCCAGTACTTC. It yields the protein CASSLRTSGTETQYF.

The genes are TRBV7-2 and TRBJ2-3; maybe TRBD2 (6 bases). The CDR3 covers 12 residues. With 5 bases removed from V and 6 bases from J, the gap between germline ends came to 9 bases. Germline values: CDR1 SGHTA, CDR2 FQGNSA. CDR3: CASSRTMDTQYF. The CDR3 DNA reads as TGTGCCAGCAGCCGGACTATGGATACGCAGTATTTT.

V usage is TRBV19 and J usage is TRBJ1-1; weak D call: TRBD1 (5 bases). CDR1 and CDR2 from the germline V gene are LNHDA and SQIVND (reference sequence). The CDR3 contains 12 residues. Between the trimmed V and J ends, which lost 1 base and 10 bases, there was a span of 10 bases. CDR3 coding DNA: TGTGCCAGTAGTATAGCACACGGGGGAGCTTTCTTT. Encoded protein: CASSIAHGGAFF.

This sequence joins TRBV4-1 and TRBJ2-5, with TRBD2 matching over 15 bases. J gave up 4 bases and V 3 bases, and 9 bases lay outside the gene matches. The CDR3 is 18 amino acids. CDR1 is MGHRA and CDR2 is YSYEKL in the germline V gene. The CDR3 bases are TGCGCCAGCAGCCACCGGACTAGCGGGAGGGGTAAGGGAGAGACCCAGTACTTC. Translated: CASSHRTSGRGKGETQYF.